A single sample gave rise to the 22 T cell receptor beta chains below, sequenced in a study of brain T cells in children with intractable seizures. Time point indicated: blood from clinic visit 5 months post-surgery; TSC patient then seizure free. Sequenced by immunoSEQ multiplex PCR; TCRdb stores in-frame clones only, minus some. The sample has a few hundred thousand clones, about 94% seen once. The starting material was peripheral blood, obtained more than 4 months after surgery. The receptors were gathered from a boy younger than two with tuberous sclerosis and intractable seizures.

The V and J genes are TRBV7-6 and TRBJ2-7, with D unclear. The length of the CDR3 is 14 residues. V was pared by 1 base and J by 2 bases, with 9 bases between. CDR1 and CDR2 (germline): SGHVS, FNYEAQ. Written as DNA, the CDR3 is TGTGCCAGCAGCTTAGGGGGTCGGGCCTACGAGCAGTACTTC. This encodes CASSLGGRAYEQYF.

This chain uses TRBV5-5 with TRBJ2-2, with 11 bases that match TRBD1. Germline V lookup: CDR1 SGHKS, CDR2 YYEKEE (reference sequence). The CDR3 consists of 16 residues. V was clipped by 3 bases and J by 1 base; unmatched bases: 2. The CDR3 nucleotides are TGTGCCAGCAGCTGGACAGGGGGCGGGAACACCGGGGAGCTGTTTTTT. This codes for CASSWTGGGNTGELFF.

V gene TRBV30 combines with J gene TRBJ2-5; TRBD1 matches 7 bases. V was pared by 2 bases and J by 7 bases, with 13 bases of the junction left unmatched. CDR3 length: 15 amino acids. Germline assignment: CDR1 GTSNPN and CDR2 SVGIG (reference sequence). CDR3 amino acids: CAWSSTGTVGATQYF. In DNA form, the CDR3 reads TGTGCCTGGAGTTCGACCGGGACAGTGGGCGCGACCCAGTACTTC.

The chain recombines TRBV7-9 with TRBJ2-3, with D uncertain. The CDR3 is 16 amino acids. The V end lost 2 bases, the J end lost 0 bases, and 12 bases lay between the germline ends. The germline gives CDR1 SEHNR, CDR2 FQNEAQ (reference sequence). The CDR3 here is CASSLSRLTSTDTQYF. The CDR3 DNA reads TGTGCCAGCAGCTTATCCCGGCTTACTAGCACAGATACGCAGTATTTT.

This chain links TRBV16 with TRBJ2-1; D might be TRBD2 (6 bases). Trimming took off 2 bases at V and 13 bases at J, with 24 bases between the two ends. This CDR3 contains 16 residues. Germline CDR1 reads KGHSY; CDR2 reads FQNENV. The CDR3 protein is CASSQNLTPTSRSQFF. The CDR3 DNA reads as TGTGCCAGCAGCCAAAATTTGACACCGACTAGTAGGTCACAGTTCTTC.

The V and J genes are TRBV25-1 and TRBJ1-6; 7 bases fit TRBD1. The CDR3 runs 15 residues. CDR1 is MGHDK and CDR2 is SYGVNS in the germline V gene. The J segment lost 5 bases and the V segment lost 3 bases, leaving 4 bases of the junction unmatched. CDR3 sequence: CASSDLDRNNSPLHF. The CDR3 DNA reads as TGTGCCAGCAGTGACCTGGACAGGAATAATTCACCCCTCCACTTT.

The CDR3 loop reads CASSLQGADYGYTF. CDR3 nucleotides: TGTGCCAGCAGCCTCCAGGGGGCCGACTATGGCTACACCTTC. V and J are TRBV7-2 and TRBJ1-2; 8 bases agree with TRBD1. CDR3 size: 14 residues. CDR1 is SGHTA, CDR2 FQGNSA, per germline. The J segment lost 3 bases and the V segment lost 5 bases, leaving 5 bases of the junction unmatched.

This sequence joins TRBV4-1 and TRBJ2-1, with 7 bases aligning to TRBD2. The CDR3 contains 16 residues. Germline CDR1 and CDR2: MGHRA and YSYEKL. After removal of 0 bases from V and 3 bases from J, the junction contained 5 bases not matched to a gene. The CDR3 loop is CASSQDASGYYNEQFF. In DNA form, the CDR3 reads TGCGCCAGCAGCCAAGATGCTAGCGGTTACTACAATGAGCAGTTCTTC.

This chain uses TRBV7-2 with TRBJ2-1; 13 bases line up with TRBD2. The V and J ends lost 2 bases and 9 bases, in that order; junction bases with no gene match: 4. Germline V gene lookup returns CDR1 SGHTA and CDR2 FQGNSA. The CDR3 length is 15 residues. Written as DNA, the CDR3 is TGTGCCAGCAGCTTAACGACTAGCGGGGGGATTGAGCAGTTCTTC. Amino acids: CASSLTTSGGIEQFF.

The chain combines TRBV4-1 with TRBJ1-2; the match to TRBD1 covers 8 bases. The J segment lost 7 bases and the V segment lost 2 bases, leaving 6 bases of the junction unmatched. The CDR3 has 14 residues. The germline CDR1 and CDR2 sequences are MGHRA and YSYEKL. The CDR3 DNA is TGCGCCAGCAGCCAACCAGGGGACAGGCGTGGCTACACCTTC. This gives the protein CASSQPGDRRGYTF.

CDR3 in DNA: TGTGCCAGCAGCCCTCGATTAAGGACAGGAATCACAGATACGCAGTATTTT. As protein: CASSPRLRTGITDTQYF. The rearrangement uses TRBV11-3 and TRBJ2-3, with TRBD1 matching 7 bases. J gave up 2 bases and V 5 bases, and 13 bases lay outside the gene matches. CDR1 and CDR2 (germline): SGHNT, YENEEA. This CDR3 has 17 amino acids.

The genes are TRBV2 and TRBJ2-1; no firm D call. CDR1 SNHLY and CDR2 FYNNEI come from the germline V gene. V lost 7 bases and J 6 bases, leaving 13 bases between the germline ends. The CDR3 covers 13 residues. The CDR3 here is CASTGRRGNEQFF. DNA of the CDR3: TGTGCCAGCACAGGCAGGAGAGGCAATGAGCAGTTCTTC.

CDR3 in amino acids: CASSPTGWDYGYTF. As DNA, the CDR3 is TGTGCCAGCAGCCCGACAGGGTGGGACTATGGCTACACCTTC. The chain combines TRBV7-9 with TRBJ1-2; TRBD1 agrees at 7 bases. There are 14 residues in the CDR3. Germline V gene lookup returns CDR1 SEHNR and CDR2 FQNEAQ (reference sequence). The ends lost 5 bases at V and 3 bases at J; junction bases unmatched: 6.

The rearrangement uses TRBV19 and TRBJ2-1; D might be TRBD2 (6 bases). CDR1 LNHDA and CDR2 SQIVND come from the germline V gene (reference sequence). V shed 6 bases and J shed 0 bases, with 6 bases lying between them. CDR3 length: 13 amino acids. This CDR3 is CASSGSSYNEQFF. DNA of the CDR3: TGTGCCAGTAGCGGGAGCTCCTACAATGAGCAGTTCTTC. The complete variable domain, with remaining parts taken from reference TRBV19 and TRBJ2-1, reads DGGITQSPKYLFRKEGQNVTLSCEQNLNHDAMYWYRQDPGQGLRLIYYSQIVNDFQKGDIAEGYSVSREKKESFPLTVTSAQKNPTAFYLCASSGSSYNEQFFGPGTRLTVL.

The CDR3 loop is CASSRLAGDYEQYF. CDR3 DNA sequence: TGTGCCAGTAGCCGTCTAGCGGGGGACTACGAGCAGTACTTC. The chain recombines TRBV19 with TRBJ2-7, with 10 bases matching TRBD2. J was trimmed by 3 bases and V by 6 bases; bases with no gene match: 5. The CDR3 spans 14 residues. The germline V gene has CDR1 LNHDA and CDR2 SQIVND (reference sequence). The full variable domain, rest sourced from reference TRBV19 and TRBJ2-7, is DGGITQSPKYLFRKEGQNVTLSCEQNLNHDAMYWYRQDPGQGLRLIYYSQIVNDFQKGDIAEGYSVSREKKESFPLTVTSAQKNPTAFYLCASSRLAGDYEQYFGPGTRLTVT.

The chain combines TRBV28 with TRBJ2-4; 15 nucleotides align to TRBD2. The CDR3 is made up of 19 amino acids. The V and J ends lost 3 bases and 8 bases, in that order; junction bases with no gene match: 14. The V gene's germline CDR1 is MDHEN and CDR2 SYDVKM. The CDR3 DNA reads as TGTGCCAGCAGTTTTTGGCGGAGCCGGACTAGCGGGAGGGCGTACATTCAGTACTTC. Its translation is CASSFWRSRTSGRAYIQYF. Supplemented by reference TRBV28 and TRBJ2-4, the full variable domain reads DVKVTQSSRYLVKRTGEKVFLECVQDMDHENMFWYRQDPGLGLRLIYFSYDVKMKEKGDIPEGYSVSREKKERFSLILESASTNQTSMYLCASSFWRSRTSGRAYIQYFGAGTRLSVL.

This clone came up a few times. V and J are TRBV15 and TRBJ2-7, with D perhaps TRBD1 or TRBD2 (5 bases each). This CDR3 is built from 15 residues. Germline V gene lookup returns CDR1 LNHNV and CDR2 YYDKDF (reference sequence). The V gene lost 4 bases and the J gene lost 3 bases, with 16 bases spanning the gap. CDR3 residues: CATSIRDRGFYEQYF. The DNA for the CDR3 is TGTGCCACCAGCATTCGGGACCGTGGATTCTACGAGCAGTACTTC.

Here the CDR3 DNA reads TGTGCCAGCAGTCCCATGGGGAACGAGCAGTACTTC. It is translated as CASSPMGNEQYF. The chain combines TRBV6-5 with TRBJ2-7; D is unclear. In germline, CDR1 is MNHEY, CDR2 SVGAGI. CDR3 length equals 12 residues. Trimming took 5 bases from V and 5 from J, leaving 10 bases between them.

The gene calls are TRBV27 and TRBJ1-1; weak D call: TRBD1 (6 bases). Germline V gene data show CDR1 as MNHEY and CDR2 as SMNVEV (reference sequence). V lost 5 bases to trimming and J lost 4 bases, with 20 bases between them. CDR3 size: 16 residues. The CDR3 reads CASSPGTPRGATEAFF. The CDR3 region has the DNA TGTGCCAGCAGTCCTGGGACACCGAGAGGGGCCACTGAAGCTTTCTTT.

This clone appeared a few times. Distinct nucleotide sequences in the sample also encode this CDR3. The chain has TRBV12-3 or TRBV12-4 and TRBJ1-1, with D hard to call. V was trimmed by 3 bases and J by 1 base, leaving 3 bases between them. The CDR3 runs to 12 residues. This CDR3 reads CASSLGNTEAFF. The CDR3 DNA sequence: TGTGCCAGCAGTTTGGGGAACACTGAAGCTTTCTTT.

CDR3 amino acids: CASSELSSSNQPQHF. CDR3 bases: TGTGCCAGCAGTGAATTGAGTTCTAGCAATCAGCCCCAGCATTTT. This chain joins TRBV25-1 and TRBJ1-5; D call uncertain. The CDR3 sequence is 15 residues long. V was clipped by 1 base and J by 0 bases, with 7 bases between them. Germline CDR1 MGHDK, CDR2 SYGVNS.

V and J are TRBV24-1 and TRBJ2-7; TRBD1 agrees at 9 bases. The CDR3 consists of 16 residues. With 4 bases clipped from V and 2 bases from J, the junction kept 8 bases outside the gene matches. Germline V gene lookup returns CDR1 KGHDR and CDR2 SFDVKD. DNA of the CDR3: TGTGCCACCAGTGACTCTCCGGGACAGGGAGCCTACGAGCAGTACTTC. It specifies CATSDSPGQGAYEQYF.